The next 11 T cell receptor beta chains were all read from a single sample in a study of cytomegalovirus exposure and HLA in healthy donors. Clones were sequenced by immunoSEQ multiplex PCR, and TCRdb holds only the in-frame ones, with some missing. The sample carries 150,000 to 200,000 clones, 95% to 97% recorded once. The source material was PBMCs. The source of these receptors is a young woman in good health and CMV-seronegative.

This clone appeared a single time. The chain links TRBV5-1 to TRBJ1-1, with 7 bases fitting TRBD1. Looked up from germline, CDR1 is SGHRS and CDR2 is YFSETQ. After removal of 6 bases from V and 4 bases from J, the junction contained 12 bases not matched to a gene. The CDR3 length is 15 residues. CDR3 bases: TGCGCCAGCACCCACGACAGGGTTGAGAGCACTGAAGCTTTCTTT. Its protein product is CASTHDRVESTEAFF.

The genes are TRBV28 and TRBJ2-2; perhaps TRBD1 as D (6 bases). Between the trimmed V and J ends, which lost 2 bases and 7 bases, there was a span of 14 bases. In germline, CDR1 is MDHEN, CDR2 SYDVKM. The CDR3 consists of 15 residues. CDR3 region: CASSLELQGHGELFF. The CDR3 coding sequence is TGTGCCAGCAGTTTAGAGCTACAGGGACACGGGGAGCTGTTTTTT.

The rearrangement uses TRBV7-3 and TRBJ1-1, with no clear D. Trimming shortened V by 1 base and J by 7 bases, and 10 bases separated the two germline ends. Per germline, CDR1 SGHTA and CDR2 FQGTGA. The CDR3 is 13 amino acids. This CDR3 reads CASSLMSGVEAFF. CDR3 coding DNA: TGTGCCAGCAGCTTAATGTCCGGGGTTGAAGCTTTCTTT.

The rearrangement uses TRBV29-1 and TRBJ1-2; possibly TRBD1 for D (5 bases). CDR1 is SQVTM, CDR2 ANQGSEA, per germline. The CDR3 covers 15 residues. Trimming cost V 7 bases and J 5 bases, with 23 bases left between them. The CDR3 coding sequence is TGCAGCGCCCCCCCCAGCCGGGGGGACCTATATGGCTACACCTTC. It translates to CSAPPSRGDLYGYTF.

This sequence joins TRBV5-5 and TRBJ2-2; TRBD2 is a possible D gene (6 bases). CDR1 SGHKS and CDR2 YYEKEE come from the germline V gene (reference sequence). The V gene lost 7 bases and the J gene lost 0 bases, with 13 bases spanning the gap. The CDR3 runs 15 residues. The DNA of the CDR3 is TGTGCCAGCGACTCGGGGGATACGAACACCGGGGAGCTGTTTTTT. This codes for CASDSGDTNTGELFF. Complete variable domain (other parts from reference TRBV5-5 and TRBJ2-2): DAGVTQSPTHLIKTRGQQVTLRCSPISGHKSVSWYQQVLGQGPQFIFQYYEKEERGRGNFPDRFSARQFPNYSSELNVNALLLGDSALYLCASDSGDTNTGELFFGEGSRLTVL.

The rearrangement uses TRBV29-1 and TRBJ1-4; D is perhaps TRBD1 (5 bases). Germline lookup yields CDR1 SQVTM and CDR2 ANQGSEA. Trimming left V 5 bases short and J 5 bases short, with 9 bases between. CDR3 length equals 12 residues. CDR3 amino acids: CSVSSGNEKLFF. CDR3 DNA sequence: TGCAGCGTTTCCTCAGGGAATGAAAAACTGTTTTTT. Filled out from reference TRBV29-1 and TRBJ1-4, the complete variable domain reads SAVISQKPSRDICQRGTSLTIQCQVDSQVTMMFWYRQQPGQSLTLIATANQGSEATYESGFVIDKFPISRPNLTFSTLTVSNMSPEDSSIYLCSVSSGNEKLFFGSGTQLSVL.

This clone was recorded only once. This chain uses TRBV9 with TRBJ2-3, with D possibly matching TRBD2 (7 bases). Trimming pared 4 bases from V and 5 bases from J, leaving 23 bases between. The CDR3 runs to 17 residues. Germline V gene lookup returns CDR1 SGDLS and CDR2 YYNGEE. CDR3 residues: CASSTREGGGRGDTQYF. The CDR3 DNA reads as TGTGCCAGCAGCACTCGAGAGGGGGGGGGCCGGGGAGATACGCAGTATTTT.

The chain couples TRBV18 to TRBJ2-2; D gene unclear. The CDR3 has 15 amino acids. V was trimmed by 0 bases and J by 9 bases, leaving 14 bases between them. CDR1 and CDR2 (germline): KGHSH, LQKENI. The CDR3: CASSPPGTATRELFF. The CDR3 DNA sequence: TGTGCCAGCTCACCACCGGGTACAGCTACAAGGGAGCTGTTTTTT.

This chain links TRBV5-4 with TRBJ2-7, with TRBD2 as a possible D gene (6 bases). This CDR3 comprises 17 residues. CDR1 is SGHNT, CDR2 YYREEE, per germline (reference sequence). V gave up 0 bases and J gave up 1 base, with 17 bases separating them. The CDR3 coding sequence is TGTGCCAGCAGCTTGGCCAGATCGGAGGGAACATCCTACGAGCAGTACTTC. Amino acids: CASSLARSEGTSYEQYF.

V usage is TRBV5-1 and J usage is TRBJ1-1; no firm D call. V was clipped by 4 bases and J by 6 bases, with 16 bases between them. Per the germline V gene, CDR1 is SGHRS and CDR2 is YFSETQ. The CDR3 is made up of 14 amino acids. Written as DNA, the CDR3 is TGCGCCAGCAGCGCCTCGGCGGCTGTGGCTGAAGCTTTCTTT. As protein: CASSASAAVAEAFF. The complete variable domain, with remaining parts taken from reference TRBV5-1 and TRBJ1-1, reads KAGVTQTPRYLIKTRGQQVTLSCSPISGHRSVSWYQQTPGQGLQFLFEYFSETQRNKGNFPGRFSGRQFSNSRSEMNVSTLELGDSALYLCASSASAAVAEAFFGQGTRLTVV.

In this sample, this clone turned up once. This chain uses TRBV6-5 with TRBJ2-7, with 7 bases lining up with TRBD1. Per the germline V gene, CDR1 is MNHEY and CDR2 is SVGAGI. This CDR3 has 12 amino acids. With V trimmed by 5 bases and J by 2 bases, 0 bases remained unmatched. CDR3 nucleotides: TGTGCCAGCAGTGACAGGGCCTACGAGCAGTACTTC. Protein: CASSDRAYEQYF.